This TCR beta chain was profiled in a study of beta chain features in type 1 diabetes. Study-wide results and limits: Within each of all four CD4+ subsets, Type 1 diabetes patients had TCRB CDR3s that were moderately but significantly shorter.

In total, each donor contributed a single heparinised blood draw that averaged around 100 mL. Each population that was sorted was more than 98% pure. The V gene end was trimmed by 2 bases and the J gene end by 8 bases; junction bases not matched to a gene: 5. This CDR3 comprises 14 residues. The germline gives CDR1 MDHEN, CDR2 SYDVKM. This clone came up a few times. Its antigen is not identified. Isolated RNA was reverse transcribed in full, so expressed TCRB transcripts were sequenced. Deep immunoSEQ sequencing covered naive, central memory and regulatory T cell samples. This table comes from immunoSEQ multiplex PCR, and its TCRdb copy is limited to in-frame clones, with some not included. The profile shows some 900,000 clones, roughly 16% of them singletons.

The TCR comes from a woman between 18 and 30 years old in good health. V is TRBV28 and J is TRBJ1-5, with 8 bases matching TRBD1. The sequenced sample consisted of naive CD4+ T cells from blood. CDR3 DNA sequence: TGTGCCAGCAGTTTAAGGACAGGGAAAGAGCCCCAGCATTTT. Translated, it gives CASSLRTGKEPQHF.